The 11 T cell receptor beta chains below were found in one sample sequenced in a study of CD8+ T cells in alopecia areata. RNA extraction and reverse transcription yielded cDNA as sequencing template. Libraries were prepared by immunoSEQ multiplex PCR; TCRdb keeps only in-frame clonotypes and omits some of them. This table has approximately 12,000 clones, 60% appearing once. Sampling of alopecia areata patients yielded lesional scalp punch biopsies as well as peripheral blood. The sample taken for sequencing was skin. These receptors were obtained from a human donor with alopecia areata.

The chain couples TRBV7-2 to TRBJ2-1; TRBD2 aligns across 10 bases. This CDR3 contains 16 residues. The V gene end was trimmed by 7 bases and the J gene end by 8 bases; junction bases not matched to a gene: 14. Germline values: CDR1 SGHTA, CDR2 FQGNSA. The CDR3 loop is CASNPIRLAGEYEQFF. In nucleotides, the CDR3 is TGTGCCAGCAACCCCATCAGGCTAGCGGGAGAGTATGAGCAGTTCTTC.

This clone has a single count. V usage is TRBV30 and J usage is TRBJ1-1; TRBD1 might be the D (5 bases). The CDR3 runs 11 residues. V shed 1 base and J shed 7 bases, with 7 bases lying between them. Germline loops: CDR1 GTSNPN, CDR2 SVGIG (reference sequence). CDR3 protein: CAWSEDSEAFF. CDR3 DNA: TGTGCCTGGAGTGAAGACAGTGAAGCTTTCTTT.

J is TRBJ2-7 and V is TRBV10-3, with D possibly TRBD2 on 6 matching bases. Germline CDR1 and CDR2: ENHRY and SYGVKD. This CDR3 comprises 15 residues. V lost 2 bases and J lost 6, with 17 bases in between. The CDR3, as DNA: TGTGCCATCAGTGAGGGGGGGATCGGCCAAGCCGAGCAGTACTTC. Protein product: CAISEGGIGQAEQYF.

The CDR3 loop reads CSVEERDYEQYF. CDR3 DNA sequence: TGCAGCGTTGAAGAGCGGGACTACGAGCAGTACTTC. This chain links TRBV29-1 with TRBJ2-7; possible D gene TRBD2, 6 bases. The CDR3 is 12 residues long. Germline CDR1 and CDR2: SQVTM and ANQGSEA. V lost 0 bases, J lost 3 bases, and 6 bases lay in between.

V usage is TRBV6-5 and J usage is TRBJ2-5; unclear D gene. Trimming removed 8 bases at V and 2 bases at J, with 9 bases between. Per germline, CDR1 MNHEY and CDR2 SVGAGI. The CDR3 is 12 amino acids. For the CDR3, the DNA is TGTGCCAGCCGCTGGGTGCAAGAGACCCAGTACTTC. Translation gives CASRWVQETQYF.

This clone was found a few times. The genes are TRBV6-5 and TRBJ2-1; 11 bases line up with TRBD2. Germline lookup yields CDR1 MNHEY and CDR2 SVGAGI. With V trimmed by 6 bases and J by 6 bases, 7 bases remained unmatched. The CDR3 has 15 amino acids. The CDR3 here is CASRKLAGESNEQFF. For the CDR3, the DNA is TGTGCCAGCAGGAAACTAGCGGGAGAAAGCAATGAGCAGTTCTTC.

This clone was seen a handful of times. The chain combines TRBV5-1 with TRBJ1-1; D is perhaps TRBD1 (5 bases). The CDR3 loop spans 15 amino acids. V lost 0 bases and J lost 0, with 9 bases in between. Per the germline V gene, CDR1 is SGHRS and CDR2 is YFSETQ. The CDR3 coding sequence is TGCGCCAGCAGCTTGGAGGCGGGGGTGAACACTGAAGCTTTCTTT. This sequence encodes CASSLEAGVNTEAFF.

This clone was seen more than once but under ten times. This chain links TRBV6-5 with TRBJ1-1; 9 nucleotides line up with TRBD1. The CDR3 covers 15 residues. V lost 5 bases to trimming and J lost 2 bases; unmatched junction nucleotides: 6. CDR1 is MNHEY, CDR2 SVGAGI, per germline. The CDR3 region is CASSTRDRVNTEAFF. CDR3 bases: TGTGCCAGCAGTACCCGGGACAGGGTTAACACTGAAGCTTTCTTT.

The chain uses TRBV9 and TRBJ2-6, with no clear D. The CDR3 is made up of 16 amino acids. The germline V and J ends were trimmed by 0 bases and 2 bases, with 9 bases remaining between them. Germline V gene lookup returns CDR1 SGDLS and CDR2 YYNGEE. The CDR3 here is CASSVVKPTGANVLTF. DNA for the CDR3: TGTGCCAGCAGCGTAGTAAAACCCACTGGGGCCAACGTCCTGACTTTC.

The CDR3 DNA sequence: TGCAGCGCCACCCTCGACCACGAGCAGTACTTC. It specifies CSATLDHEQYF. The V and J genes are TRBV29-1 and TRBJ2-7; the D is unclear. This CDR3 has 11 residues. V lost 7 bases, J lost 5 bases, and 12 bases lay in between. CDR1 and CDR2 from the germline V gene are SQVTM and ANQGSEA.

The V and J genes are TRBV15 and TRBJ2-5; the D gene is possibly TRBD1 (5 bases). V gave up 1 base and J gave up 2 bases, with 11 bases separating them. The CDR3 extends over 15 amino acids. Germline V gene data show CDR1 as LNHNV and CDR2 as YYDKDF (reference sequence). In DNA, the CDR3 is TGTGCCACCAGCAGAGTAGTTGACAGACAAGAGACCCAGTACTTC. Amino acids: CATSRVVDRQETQYF.